The 10 T cell receptor beta chains in this list originate from one sample, sequenced in a study of blood T cell repertoires in COVID-19. Repertoires were generated with immunoSEQ multiplex PCR, while TCRdb's copy carries only in-frame clones and drops some. The sample has 50,000 to 70,000 clones, around 88% seen once. The sample comprised peripheral blood. These receptors were taken from a man aged 60 to 75 with acute or convalescent COVID-19.

V gene TRBV9 combines with J gene TRBJ2-1; D is unclear. Germline V CDR1 and CDR2: SGDLS, YYNGEE. The CDR3 sequence is 15 residues long. V was clipped by 1 base and J by 2 bases, with 10 bases between them. The CDR3, as DNA: TGTGCCAGCAGCGTAACCAGTAAGACCTACAATGAGCAGTTCTTC. Its protein product is CASSVTSKTYNEQFF.

This chain links TRBV27 with TRBJ2-1, with TRBD2 matching over 9 bases. J gave up 6 bases and V 5 bases, and 8 bases lay outside the gene matches. The CDR3 has 15 residues. The germline CDR1 and CDR2 sequences are MNHEY and SMNVEV (reference sequence). DNA for the CDR3: TGTGCCAGCAGTGACTCAGCGGGAGGTGTCAATGAGCAGTTCTTC. Amino acid sequence: CASSDSAGGVNEQFF.

The chain links TRBV28 to TRBJ1-2, with a possible D match to TRBD1 (5 bases). Germline CDR1 and CDR2: MDHEN and SYDVKM. The CDR3 has 16 amino acids. V lost 6 bases and J lost 0, with 17 bases in between. CDR3 nucleotides: TGTGCCAGCAGCCCAGGGCGGGGTACAGCTAACTATGGCTACACCTTC. Protein product: CASSPGRGTANYGYTF.

The V gene is TRBV2, the J gene TRBJ1-5, with TRBD1 identical over 9 bases. The length of the CDR3 is 16 residues. The germline CDR1 and CDR2 sequences are SNHLY and FYNNEI. The V segment lost 6 bases and the J segment 3 bases; nucleotides outside the gene matches: 9. The CDR3 coding sequence is TGTGCCAGCAGAGCCCCGGGACAGGGCGTCAATCAGCCCCAGCATTTT. It specifies CASRAPGQGVNQPQHF.

CDR3 sequence: CASTLWVSGTGELFF. The CDR3 bases are TGTGCCAGCACCCTCTGGGTGTCAGGCACCGGGGAGCTGTTTTTT. This rearrangement joins TRBV28 to TRBJ2-2; D remains unclear. The CDR3 is made up of 15 amino acids. Trimming cost V 7 bases and J 4 bases, with 16 bases left between them. Germline CDR1 and CDR2: MDHEN and SYDVKM.

The CDR3 DNA follows: TGCGCCAGCAGCCCCTGGACAGGGGAGATGAACACTGAAGCTTTCTTT. Its protein product is CASSPWTGEMNTEAFF. V usage is TRBV5-1 and J usage is TRBJ1-1; 9 bases are a match to TRBD1. CDR1 and CDR2 from the germline V gene are SGHRS and YFSETQ. The CDR3 contains 16 residues. V lost 4 bases and J lost 0; bases outside the gene matches: 7.

The CDR3 reads CASSPDPTGGTEAFF. The DNA of the CDR3 is TGCGCCAGCAGCCCTGATCCCACAGGGGGCACTGAAGCTTTCTTT. The rearrangement uses TRBV5-1 and TRBJ1-1, with TRBD1 identical over 8 bases. The CDR3 spans 15 residues. Germline V lookup: CDR1 SGHRS, CDR2 YFSETQ. V shed 4 bases and J 4 bases; nucleotides not matched to a gene: 9.

The J gene is TRBJ2-7, the V gene TRBV30; 8 bases are a match to TRBD2. The CDR3 is 16 residues long. V lost 3 bases and J lost 3; bases outside the gene matches: 13. Looked up from germline, CDR1 is GTSNPN and CDR2 is SVGIG (reference sequence). The CDR3 bases are TGTGCCTGGAGCCTACGGGAGGGCCATAAAAGCTACGAGCAGTACTTC. Translating gives CAWSLREGHKSYEQYF.

The chain uses TRBV2 and TRBJ2-5; no definite D call. This CDR3 comprises 14 residues. Trimming left V 3 bases short and J 0 bases short, with 8 bases between. Germline-derived CDR1 and CDR2 are SNHLY and FYNNEI. The CDR3 loop reads CASSDSRYQETQYF. The DNA for the CDR3 is TGTGCCAGCAGTGATTCCAGGTACCAAGAGACCCAGTACTTC.

The chain uses TRBV5-1 and TRBJ1-1, with a possible D match to TRBD1 (5 bases). The CDR3 loop spans 13 amino acids. V lost 6 bases to trimming and J lost 7 bases, with 16 bases between them. Germline CDR1 and CDR2: SGHRS and YFSETQ. The CDR3: CASTPGHSGEAFF. DNA for the CDR3: TGCGCCAGCACCCCAGGGCATAGCGGTGAAGCTTTCTTT.